The 27 T cell receptor beta chains below were found in one sample sequenced in a study of response to subunit inactivated influenza vaccine. TCRdb reanalysed the RT-PCR reads using MiXCR and keeps one entry per CDR3 protein. The table lists 430,000 or so distinct CDR3 sequences, approximately 10% of them singletons. This sample comprised PBMCs from blood, obtained about 6 weeks after vaccination. These TCRs come from a man aged 50 to 60 who received an inactivated influenza vaccine.

This clonotype was observed many times. The chain carries TRBV10-3 and TRBJ2-1, with D perhaps matching TRBD1 (7 bases). This CDR3 has 16 amino acids. Trimming took off 4 bases at V and 7 bases at J, with 20 bases between the two ends. Per germline, CDR1 ENHRY and CDR2 SYGVKD. The CDR3 region has the DNA TGTGCCATCAGTGCCAACGCAGGGGGTGCGGGGAATGAGCAGTTCTTC. Residues: CAISANAGGAGNEQFF.

V usage is TRBV18 and J usage is TRBJ2-7; TRBD2 might be the D (6 bases). Trimming cost V 3 bases and J 0 bases, with 12 bases left between them. In germline, CDR1 is KGHSH, CDR2 LQKENI. CDR3 length: 15 residues. The CDR3: CASSPQGGNSYEQYF. DNA for the CDR3: TGTGCCAGCTCACCCCAAGGCGGGAACTCCTACGAGCAGTACTTC.

V is TRBV11-1 and J is TRBJ2-3, with TRBD1 matching 9 bases. V trimming: 5 bases; J trimming: 0 bases; junction bases outside the gene matches: 12. The CDR3 totals 18 residues. CDR1 is SGHAT, CDR2 FQDESV, per germline (reference sequence). The chain's CDR3 is CASSGHRDRDSSTDTQYF. The CDR3 DNA is TGTGCCAGCAGCGGACACCGGGACAGGGACTCTAGCACAGATACGCAGTATTTT.

In this sample, this clonotype turned up a few times. J is TRBJ1-5 and V is TRBV20-1; 8 nucleotides agree with TRBD1. The CDR3 is made up of 16 amino acids. V shed 6 bases and J 0 bases; nucleotides not matched to a gene: 10. Germline V gives CDR1 DFQATT, CDR2 SNEGSKA (reference sequence). CDR3 in amino acids: CSAGQGAAYSNQPQHF. The DNA for the CDR3 is TGCAGTGCCGGACAGGGCGCGGCATATAGCAATCAGCCCCAGCATTTT.

This clonotype appeared many times. The V and J genes are TRBV29-1 and TRBJ2-3; D might be TRBD1 or TRBD2, each matching 5 bases. Germline V CDR1 and CDR2: SQVTM, ANQGSEA. Trimming cost V 2 bases and J 10 bases, with 16 bases left between them. The CDR3 spans 13 residues. CDR3 residues: CSVEFQGERAQYF. CDR3 coding DNA: TGCAGCGTTGAATTCCAGGGAGAGAGAGCGCAGTATTTT.

This clonotype showed up just a few times. The chain carries TRBV7-6 and TRBJ2-1; D is possibly TRBD2 (6 bases). Deletions cut 5 bases from V and 2 bases from J, with 16 bases between. CDR3 length equals 16 residues. The germline CDR1 and CDR2 sequences are SGHVS and FNYEAQ. CDR3 sequence reads: CASSNGRRGPYNEQFF. The CDR3 DNA is TGTGCCAGCAGCAACGGGCGGCGGGGCCCCTACAATGAGCAGTTCTTC.

The chain has TRBV28 and TRBJ2-7, with D perhaps matching TRBD2 (6 bases). The CDR3 totals 14 residues. Deletions cut 2 bases from V and 6 bases from J, with 14 bases between. In germline, CDR1 is MDHEN, CDR2 SYDVKM. CDR3 protein: CASSLGRRLGEQYF. The CDR3 DNA is TGTGCCAGCAGTTTAGGGAGGAGGTTAGGCGAGCAGTACTTC.

The chain uses TRBV7-2 and TRBJ1-5, with D hard to call. This CDR3 contains 15 residues. Trimming cost V 3 bases and J 0 bases, with 9 bases left between them. Per germline, CDR1 SGHTA and CDR2 FQGNSA. The CDR3 spells CASSFAGPSNQPQHF. The CDR3 region has the DNA TGTGCCAGCAGCTTCGCCGGCCCTAGCAATCAGCCCCAGCATTTT.

This sequence joins TRBV6-5 and TRBJ2-3; D possibly corresponds to TRBD2 (6 bases). Trimming removed 0 bases at V and 8 bases at J, with 12 bases between. The CDR3 has 14 amino acids. In germline, CDR1 is MNHEY, CDR2 SVGAGI. CDR3 sequence (DNA): TGTGCCAGCAGTTACTCGACGGGACTGGCTACGCAGTATTTT. It yields the protein CASSYSTGLATQYF.

This clonotype was found many times. The chain joins TRBV20-1 to TRBJ2-5; D gene unclear. Trimming pared 5 bases from V and 2 bases from J, leaving 3 bases between. The CDR3 covers 10 residues. The germline V gene has CDR1 DFQATT and CDR2 SNEGSKA (reference sequence). The CDR3 coding sequence is TGCAGTGCTTTTCAAGAGACCCAGTACTTC. It codes for CSAFQETQYF.

The table lists this clonotype with a few counts. The DNA for the CDR3 is TGTGCCACCAGTGACGCGGGACTCCAAGAGACCCAGTACTTC. It encodes CATSDAGLQETQYF. The chain combines TRBV24-1 with TRBJ2-5; D might be TRBD2 (6 bases). The CDR3 runs to 14 residues. V shed 4 bases and J shed 1 base, with 9 bases lying between them. Germline-derived CDR1 and CDR2 are KGHDR and SFDVKD.

As for this clonotype: At one boundary the junction diverges from the germline segment, which might be a read error. The CDR3 coding sequence is TGTGCCAGCAGATTAGCGGTGTACCAAGAGACCCAGTACTTC. This codes for CASRLAVYQETQYF. This chain uses TRBV7-2 with TRBJ2-5; D possibly corresponds to TRBD2 (6 bases). The CDR3 runs 14 residues. From germline, CDR1 is SGHTA and CDR2 FQGNSA.

This clonotype has a handful of counts. The CDR3, as DNA: TGTGCCAGCAGTCCGCCCCGGGGGCTTACTAACTATGGCTACACCTTC. Translation gives CASSPPRGLTNYGYTF. This chain joins TRBV12-3 or TRBV12-4 and TRBJ1-2, with D possibly being TRBD1 (6 bases). This CDR3 contains 16 residues. Trimming removed 5 bases from V and 0 bases from J, with 16 bases in between.

This clonotype was seen only a few times. The chain is built from TRBV7-9 and TRBJ1-1; D uncertain. Germline V gene data show CDR1 as SEHNR and CDR2 as FQNEAQ (reference sequence). The V gene lost 2 bases and the J gene lost 3 bases, with 13 bases spanning the gap. CDR3 length: 15 amino acids. CDR3 sequence reads: CASSLRTLLDTEAFF. In nucleotides, the CDR3 is TGTGCCAGCAGCTTAAGAACCCTCCTTGACACTGAAGCTTTCTTT. The entire variable domain, with the rest obtained from reference TRBV7-9 and TRBJ1-1, is as follows: DTGVSQNPRHKITKRGQNVTFRCDPISEHNRLYWYRQTLGQGPEFLTYFQNEAQLEKSRLLSDRFSAERPKGSFSTLEIQRTEQGDSAMYLCASSLRTLLDTEAFFGQGTRLTVV.

The chain employs TRBV28 and TRBJ2-7, with 7 bases identical to TRBD1. This CDR3 region has 14 residues. Germline-derived CDR1 and CDR2 are MDHEN and SYDVKM. With V trimmed by 2 bases and J by 3 bases, 4 bases remained unmatched. The CDR3 is CASSLPGQSYEQYF. The CDR3 DNA reads TGTGCCAGCAGTTTACCGGGACAGAGCTACGAGCAGTACTTC.

This chain links TRBV3-1 with TRBJ2-7; D perhaps matches TRBD2 (6 bases). The CDR3 runs 13 residues. Per the germline V gene, CDR1 is LGHDT and CDR2 is YNNKEL (reference sequence). Trimming removed 2 bases from V and 3 bases from J, with 8 bases in between. The CDR3: CASSQWGGYEQYF. As DNA, the CDR3 is TGTGCCAGCAGCCAATGGGGAGGCTACGAGCAGTACTTC.

The chain uses TRBV12-3 or TRBV12-4 and TRBJ1-2; a possible D gene is TRBD1 (6 bases). The CDR3 has 13 amino acids. Trimming took off 5 bases at V and 12 bases at J, with 19 bases between the two ends. The CDR3 is CASSIGQIFLHTF. The CDR3 region has the DNA TGTGCCAGCAGTATCGGACAGATTTTTTTGCACACCTTC.

This clonotype has just a few counts. J is TRBJ2-3 and V is TRBV20-1, with D unresolved. V lost 6 bases to trimming and J lost 0 bases, with 10 bases between them. CDR1 DFQATT and CDR2 SNEGSKA come from the germline V gene (reference sequence). The CDR3 covers 13 residues. CDR3 bases: TGCAGTGCGGCGCGGTCTAGCACAGATACGCAGTATTTT. Its translation is CSAARSSTDTQYF.

This clonotype turned up a few times. The chain combines TRBV7-6 with TRBJ2-3; D remains unclear. V gave up 0 bases and J gave up 1 base, with 11 bases separating them. Germline CDR1 is SGHVS and CDR2 is FNYEAQ. CDR3 length equals 16 residues. The CDR3 protein is CASSLALGSGTDTQYF. In DNA, the CDR3 is TGTGCCAGCAGCTTAGCGCTGGGCTCCGGCACAGATACGCAGTATTTT.

The V and J genes are TRBV6-5 and TRBJ2-1; 9 nucleotides line up with TRBD2. This CDR3 contains 14 residues. The J segment lost 9 bases and the V segment lost 2 bases, leaving 5 bases of the junction unmatched. Per the germline V gene, CDR1 is MNHEY and CDR2 is SVGAGI. This chain's CDR3 is CASSYQREAGEQFF. As DNA, the CDR3 is TGTGCCAGCAGTTACCAGCGGGAGGCTGGTGAGCAGTTCTTC.

This clonotype was observed a handful of times. This sequence joins TRBV11-1 and TRBJ2-3; 12 bases are shared with TRBD2. The J segment lost 2 bases and the V segment lost 3 bases, leaving 12 bases of the junction unmatched. The CDR3 runs to 19 residues. From germline, CDR1 is SGHAT and CDR2 FQDESV (reference sequence). The DNA for the CDR3 is TGTGCCAGCAGCTTCCCTGCGACTAGCGGGAGTTCGTCCACAGATACGCAGTATTTT. This sequence encodes CASSFPATSGSSSTDTQYF.

The gene calls are TRBV12-3 or TRBV12-4 and TRBJ2-3; the match to TRBD2 covers 9 bases. This CDR3 comprises 15 residues. With V trimmed by 2 bases and J by 2 bases, 2 bases remained unmatched. For the CDR3, the DNA is TGTGCCAGCAGTTTATCTAGCGGGGTCACAGATACGCAGTATTTT. It yields the protein CASSLSSGVTDTQYF.

This sequence joins TRBV4-2 and TRBJ1-3, with D unclear. Trimming removed 0 bases at V and 0 bases at J, with 9 bases between. CDR3 length: 16 amino acids. CDR1 is LGHNA, CDR2 YNFKEQ, per germline. For the CDR3, the DNA is TGTGCCAGCAGCCAAGATTACGCCGCCTCTGGAAACACCATATATTTT. Its translation: CASSQDYAASGNTIYF.

This clonotype has a count of ten or more. The chain combines TRBV20-1 with TRBJ1-5, with D maybe TRBD1 (6 bases). Germline-derived CDR1 and CDR2 are DFQATT and SNEGSKA (reference sequence). This CDR3 is 15 amino acids long. With 6 bases removed from V and 2 bases from J, the gap between germline ends came to 17 bases. The CDR3 is CSAPGAPSRNQPQHF. The CDR3 DNA is TGCAGTGCACCAGGGGCCCCTAGCCGCAATCAGCCCCAGCATTTT.

This clonotype was seen ten or more times. The genes are TRBV7-2 and TRBJ2-3, with TRBD2 identical over 7 bases. The CDR3 loop spans 18 amino acids. Germline CDR1 SGHTA, CDR2 FQGNSA. V trimming: 0 bases; J trimming: 0 bases; junction bases outside the gene matches: 9. CDR3: CASSLALVASGSTDTQYF. The CDR3 nucleotides read TGTGCCAGCAGCTTAGCGCTAGTGGCTAGCGGTAGCACAGATACGCAGTATTTT.

In its sample, this clonotype was seen a few times. This rearrangement joins TRBV5-1 to TRBJ2-3; D is perhaps TRBD1 (6 bases). CDR3 length equals 16 residues. Per the germline V gene, CDR1 is SGHRS and CDR2 is YFSETQ. V lost 0 bases and J lost 1, with 12 bases in between. CDR3 sequence reads: CASSLAQGLRTDTQYF. In DNA, the CDR3 is TGCGCCAGCAGCTTGGCGCAGGGGTTACGCACAGATACGCAGTATTTT.

This clonotype has more than one count but fewer than ten. V and J are TRBV25-1 and TRBJ2-3, with TRBD1 matching over 7 bases. Germline CDR1 and CDR2: MGHDK and SYGVNS. The CDR3 is 16 amino acids. The trim removed 0 bases at V and 5 bases at J, leaving 8 bases unmatched. The DNA of the CDR3 is TGTGCCAGCAGTGAATATGTCGGACAGGACGGAGATACGCAGTATTTT. It translates to CASSEYVGQDGDTQYF.